Described below is a single T cell receptor beta chain sequence and its context. Its specificity is not known. These data originate in a study of CD4+ T cells in melanoma. Whole-study findings and limits: In melanoma, neoantigen-specific CD4+ T cells reportedly differed in differentiation state. CD8+ T cell, macrophage and B cell function reportedly correlated with neoantigen-specific CD4+ T cells.

With 2 bases removed from V and 8 bases from J, the gap between germline ends came to 7 bases. Germline CDR1 KGHSH, CDR2 LQKENI. The CDR3 spans 13 residues. The method was immunoSEQ multiplex PCR; TCRdb's version includes in-frame clones alone and lacks a portion of them. The data hold 90,000 to 130,000 clones, with approximately 90% observed a single time. Material: peripheral blood. The rearrangement links TRBV18 to TRBJ1-6; the D is unclear. The TCR was taken from a human donor with melanoma. The CDR3 DNA reads as TGTGCCAGCTCACCAACGGAAGATTCACCCCTCCACTTT. Amino acid sequence: CASSPTEDSPLHF.